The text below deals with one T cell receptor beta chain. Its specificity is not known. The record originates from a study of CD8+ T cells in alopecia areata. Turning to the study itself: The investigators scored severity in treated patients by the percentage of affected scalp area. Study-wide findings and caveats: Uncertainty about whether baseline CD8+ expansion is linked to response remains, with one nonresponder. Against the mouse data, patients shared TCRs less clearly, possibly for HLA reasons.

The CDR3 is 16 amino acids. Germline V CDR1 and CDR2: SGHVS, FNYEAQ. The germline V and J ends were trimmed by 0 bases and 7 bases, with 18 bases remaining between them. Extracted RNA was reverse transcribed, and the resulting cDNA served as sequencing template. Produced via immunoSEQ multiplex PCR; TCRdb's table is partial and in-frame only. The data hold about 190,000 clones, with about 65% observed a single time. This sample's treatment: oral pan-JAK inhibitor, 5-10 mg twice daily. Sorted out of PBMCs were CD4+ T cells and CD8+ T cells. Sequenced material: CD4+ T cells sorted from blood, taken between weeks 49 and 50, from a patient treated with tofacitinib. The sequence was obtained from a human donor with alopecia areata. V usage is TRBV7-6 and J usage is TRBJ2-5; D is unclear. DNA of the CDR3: TGTGCCAGCAGCTTAGCCAGAGCCTCGTCCGCCGGGACCCAGTACTTC. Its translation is CASSLARASSAGTQYF.